Below are 26 T cell receptor beta chains sequenced from a single sample in a study of blood T cell repertoires in COVID-19. Produced via immunoSEQ multiplex PCR; TCRdb's table is partial and in-frame only. Here the sample spans about 42,000 clones, about nine tenths being singletons. Sequencing was done on a sample of peripheral blood. The receptors derive from a human donor in a cohort sampled during active COVID-19.

V gene TRBV18 combines with J gene TRBJ1-6; 8 bases line up with TRBD1. Trimming cost V 6 bases and J 5 bases; bases outside gene matches: 6. CDR3 length: 15 residues. From germline, CDR1 is KGHSH and CDR2 LQKENI. In DNA form, the CDR3 reads TGTGCCAGCTCTAAAAGGACAGGGCATAATTCACCCCTCCACTTT. The encoded protein is CASSKRTGHNSPLHF.

The chain is built from TRBV5-4 and TRBJ2-5, with TRBD1 identical over 8 bases. CDR1 is SGHNT and CDR2 is YYREEE in the germline V gene (reference sequence). With V trimmed by 2 bases and J by 1 base, 4 bases remained unmatched. The CDR3 consists of 15 residues. The CDR3 DNA reads TGTGCCAGCAGCTTCCAGGGACAGGCCCAAGAGACCCAGTACTTC. It codes for CASSFQGQAQETQYF.

The chain employs TRBV5-1 and TRBJ1-4; TRBD1 aligns across 7 bases. The CDR3 runs 15 residues. Germline assignment: CDR1 SGHRS and CDR2 YFSETQ. Trimming cost V 5 bases and J 5 bases; bases outside gene matches: 9. The CDR3 here is CASRQTGTANEKLFF. DNA of the CDR3: TGCGCCAGCAGGCAGACCGGGACAGCAAATGAAAAACTGTTTTTT.

The CDR3 protein is CATDRDSTDTQYF. The CDR3 region has the DNA TGTGCCACCGACAGGGACAGCACAGATACGCAGTATTTT. This chain joins TRBV24-1 and TRBJ2-3, with 7 bases lining up with TRBD1. V gave up 9 bases and J gave up 0 bases; unmatched junction bases: 2. This CDR3 has 13 residues. Germline lookup yields CDR1 KGHDR and CDR2 SFDVKD.

A few counts support this clone. This chain joins TRBV5-1 and TRBJ1-2, with D hard to call. Germline V gene data show CDR1 as SGHRS and CDR2 as YFSETQ. The CDR3 totals 15 residues. The V end lost 2 bases, the J end lost 6 bases, and 17 bases lay between the germline ends. In DNA form, the CDR3 reads TGCGCCAGCAGCTTAGAACCGGGAACAGAACATGGCTACACCTTC. Amino acids: CASSLEPGTEHGYTF. The full variable domain, with the rest looked up from reference TRBV5-1 and TRBJ1-2, is KAGVTQTPRYLIKTRGQQVTLSCSPISGHRSVSWYQQTPGQGLQFLFEYFSETQRNKGNFPGRFSGRQFSNSRSEMNVSTLELGDSALYLCASSLEPGTEHGYTFGSGTRLTVV.

This rearrangement joins TRBV10-3 to TRBJ1-6; the match to TRBD1 covers 9 bases. V lost 4 bases and J lost 3; bases outside the gene matches: 1. The CDR3 sequence is 15 residues long. Germline CDR1 reads ENHRY; CDR2 reads SYGVKD. The DNA for the CDR3 is TGTGCCATCAGTGGACAGGGGGACTATAATTCACCCCTCCACTTT. It specifies CAISGQGDYNSPLHF.

V usage is TRBV11-2 and J usage is TRBJ2-7; D is unclear. V was pared by 3 bases and J by 6 bases, with 12 bases between. Germline-derived CDR1 and CDR2 are SGHAT and FQNNGV. CDR3 length equals 13 residues. CDR3 nucleotide sequence: TGTGCCAGCAGCTTGGCCATTCGGGTCGAGCAGTACTTC. Protein product: CASSLAIRVEQYF.

V is TRBV10-3 and J is TRBJ1-5; D not resolved. The CDR3 totals 16 residues. Trimming cost V 2 bases and J 3 bases, with 14 bases left between them. The V gene's germline CDR1 is ENHRY and CDR2 SYGVKD. DNA for the CDR3: TGTGCCATCAGTGAGGGTGTCAGAGACTTCAATCAGCCCCAGCATTTT. This sequence encodes CAISEGVRDFNQPQHF.

In its sample, this clone was seen a few times. The rearrangement joins TRBV5-6 to TRBJ2-7; D is unclear. There are 12 residues in the CDR3. V lost 2 bases and J lost 5, with 8 bases in between. Germline V gives CDR1 SGHDT, CDR2 YYEEEE. The DNA of the CDR3 is TGTGCCAGCAGCTTCTCGGCGGACGAGCAGTACTTC. The encoded protein is CASSFSADEQYF.

This clone was seen only once. The V and J genes are TRBV9 and TRBJ1-3; D uncertain. Trimming pared 0 bases from V and 0 bases from J, leaving 7 bases between. The CDR3 has 15 amino acids. Per the germline V gene, CDR1 is SGDLS and CDR2 is YYNGEE. The CDR3 region has the DNA TGTGCCAGCAGCGTAGCCGGGATCTCTGGAAACACCATATATTTT. Amino acids: CASSVAGISGNTIYF.

The chain links TRBV16 to TRBJ2-3, with 7 bases fitting TRBD2. V dropped 8 bases and J dropped 0; count of bases not matched to a gene: 11. The length of the CDR3 is 16 residues. Germline values: CDR1 KGHSY, CDR2 FQNENV. The CDR3 DNA is TGTGCCAGCCGAAGGAGAGCGGGGTCCAGCACAGATACGCAGTATTTT. It codes for CASRRRAGSSTDTQYF.

J is TRBJ1-3 and V is TRBV18, with TRBD1 matching over 8 bases. CDR1 and CDR2 from the germline V gene are KGHSH and LQKENI. V gave up 3 bases and J gave up 1 base; unmatched junction bases: 8. This CDR3 is 17 amino acids long. The CDR3 protein is CASSPMAGGESGNTIYF. CDR3 in DNA: TGTGCCAGCTCACCTATGGCAGGGGGCGAATCTGGAAACACCATATATTTT.

This chain joins TRBV18 and TRBJ2-3; D ambiguous. Trimming shortened V by 3 bases and J by 7 bases, and 14 bases separated the two germline ends. The CDR3 has 14 residues. Germline CDR1 KGHSH, CDR2 LQKENI. Here the CDR3 reads CASSPYELSYTQYF. Written as DNA, the CDR3 is TGTGCCAGCTCACCTTACGAACTCTCTTATACGCAGTATTTT.

The rearrangement links TRBV7-3 to TRBJ2-1; 7 bases match TRBD2. Germline CDR1 and CDR2: SGHTA and FQGTGA. V trimming: 4 bases; J trimming: 8 bases; junction bases outside the gene matches: 5. This CDR3 is built from 13 residues. The CDR3 here is CASSSLATYEQFF. DNA for the CDR3: TGTGCCAGCAGCTCACTAGCGACTTATGAGCAGTTCTTC.

The chain combines TRBV7-9 with TRBJ1-5; the D gene is possibly TRBD1 (6 bases). Germline CDR1 and CDR2: SEHNR and FQNEAQ (reference sequence). This CDR3 is 18 amino acids long. V was pared by 5 bases and J by 0 bases, with 20 bases between. In nucleotides, the CDR3 is TGTGCCAGCAGCCCCGGCCCGTCAGGGACACTTAGCAATCAGCCCCAGCATTTT. Its protein product is CASSPGPSGTLSNQPQHF.

This clone showed up just a few times. The chain links TRBV6-1 to TRBJ2-1, with 11 bases fitting TRBD2. J gave up 6 bases and V 2 bases, and 3 bases lay outside the gene matches. CDR1 is MNHNS and CDR2 is SASEGT in the germline V gene. The CDR3 covers 15 residues. DNA of the CDR3: TGTGCCAGCAGTGAACTAGCGGGAGGAACCAATGAGCAGTTCTTC. Encoded protein: CASSELAGGTNEQFF.

The chain combines TRBV9 with TRBJ1-4; D may be TRBD1 (6 bases). Trimming stripped 4 bases from V and 0 bases from J, with 10 bases between. The CDR3 is 15 amino acids. Germline V CDR1 and CDR2: SGDLS, YYNGEE. DNA of the CDR3: TGTGCCAGCAGCCGAGGGGGTGCAACTAATGAAAAACTGTTTTTT. It is translated as CASSRGGATNEKLFF.

The chain recombines TRBV7-9 with TRBJ2-7; D is perhaps TRBD1 (6 bases). CDR1 and CDR2 (germline): SEHNR, FQNEAQ (reference sequence). V was clipped by 5 bases and J by 2 bases, with 13 bases between them. This CDR3 region has 14 residues. CDR3: CASSGSGDPYEQYF. CDR3 bases: TGTGCCAGCAGCGGTTCAGGGGACCCCTACGAGCAGTACTTC.

The chain links TRBV5-1 to TRBJ1-3; D is ambiguous. Germline V lookup: CDR1 SGHRS, CDR2 YFSETQ. This CDR3 region has 18 residues. Trimming stripped 3 bases from V and 0 bases from J, with 19 bases between. CDR3 bases: TGCGCCAGCAGCTACTCGGAGGCGGTCCTAAGCTCTGGAAACACCATATATTTT. This gives the protein CASSYSEAVLSSGNTIYF.

The chain joins TRBV5-1 to TRBJ2-3; 7 bases fit TRBD1. The CDR3 totals 16 residues. The V segment lost 4 bases and the J segment 3 bases; nucleotides outside the gene matches: 11. Germline V gene data show CDR1 as SGHRS and CDR2 as YFSETQ. The CDR3 region is CASSPAPRGLTDTQYF. The CDR3 coding sequence is TGCGCCAGCAGCCCCGCACCGAGGGGGCTGACAGATACGCAGTATTTT.

The J gene is TRBJ1-5, the V gene TRBV14; D may be TRBD1 (5 bases). The ends were cut back, 6 bases at V and 4 bases at J, with 19 bases in the middle. This CDR3 contains 16 residues. Germline V gene data show CDR1 as SGHDN and CDR2 as FVKESK. CDR3 DNA: TGTGCCAGCAGGGCGCTCTACGGGGGGGGGAATCAGCCCCAGCATTTT. It is translated as CASRALYGGGNQPQHF.

The rearrangement uses TRBV5-1 and TRBJ2-2, with unresolved D. The CDR3 has 14 amino acids. CDR1 is SGHRS and CDR2 is YFSETQ in the germline V gene. Trimming took 0 bases from V and 0 from J, leaving 3 bases between them. DNA of the CDR3: TGCGCCAGCAGCTTGGGCGCGAACACCGGGGAGCTGTTTTTT. This gives the protein CASSLGANTGELFF.

The V call is TRBV3-1 (or the pseudogene TRBV3-2), the J call TRBJ2-5, with a weak D call TRBD2 (6 bases). The germline V gene has CDR1 LGHDT and CDR2 YNNKEL (reference sequence). The CDR3 has 16 amino acids. V was clipped by 1 base and J by 3 bases, with 15 bases between them. The CDR3 sequence: CASSQAETRVKETQYF. CDR3 sequence (DNA): TGTGCCAGCAGCCAAGCTGAGACTAGGGTTAAAGAGACCCAGTACTTC.

This chain joins TRBV25-1 and TRBJ2-7; 7 positions match TRBD1. Trimming removed 2 bases from V and 1 base from J; junction bases left unmatched: 11. There are 17 residues in the CDR3. Germline lookup yields CDR1 MGHDK and CDR2 SYGVNS. The CDR3 here is CASSEPRQGPISYEQYF. The CDR3 DNA sequence: TGTGCCAGCAGTGAACCCCGACAGGGCCCAATTTCCTACGAGCAGTACTTC.

V is TRBV9 and J is TRBJ2-2, with TRBD1 matching 9 bases. CDR3 length equals 16 residues. Germline V gene data show CDR1 as SGDLS and CDR2 as YYNGEE. With 1 base clipped from V and 3 bases from J, the junction kept 4 bases outside the gene matches. The CDR3 here is CASSVWGTGYTGELFF. CDR3 nucleotide sequence: TGTGCCAGCAGCGTATGGGGGACAGGGTACACCGGGGAGCTGTTTTTT.

This sequence joins TRBV6-5 and TRBJ1-4; D ambiguous. The CDR3 is 13 residues long. The V gene's germline CDR1 is MNHEY and CDR2 SVGAGI. V was cut by 5 bases and J by 5 bases, with 9 bases left in between. The chain's CDR3 is CASSRSINEKLFF. CDR3 coding DNA: TGTGCCAGCAGTCGAAGCATCAATGAAAAACTGTTTTTT.